One T cell receptor beta chain is described in this entry. Its antigen is not identified. The ends were cut back, 0 bases at V and 3 bases at J, with 12 bases in the middle. From germline, CDR1 is MNHEY and CDR2 SMNVEV (reference sequence). The CDR3 has 15 amino acids. This record comes from a study of cytomegalovirus exposure and HLA in healthy donors. Donors consisted of healthy bone marrow donors. This PCR relied on a set of 60 Vbeta primers and 13 Jbeta primers. Libraries were prepared by immunoSEQ multiplex PCR; TCRdb keeps only in-frame clonotypes and omits some of them. The table records more than 75,000 clones, roughly 72% of them present only once. Study outcomes and limitations: An analysis done earlier found most TCR beta V segments productive about 87% or about 30% of the time.

The TCR sequence derives from a woman between 50 and 59 years old in good health and CMV-seropositive. The V call is TRBV27, the J call TRBJ2-7; D is uncertain. Sequencing was performed on PBMCs. CDR3 in amino acids: CASSLSLGLSYEQYF. Here the CDR3 DNA reads TGTGCCAGCAGTTTATCTCTCGGTTTAAGCTACGAGCAGTACTTC.